This paragraph covers one T cell receptor (beta chain) sequence. Its antigen is not identified. Only in-frame clones appear in the TCRdb table, and some are missing; sequencing was by immunoSEQ multiplex PCR. This sample has more than 12,000 clones, with about four fifths found just once. This specimen belongs to a study of T cells in localized non-small cell lung cancer. The study's findings and limits: A median of about 50 clones ranked among the top 100 in tumor appeared in adjacent lung. Among the tissues sampled, uninvolved adjacent lung had the highest T cell clonality, above tumor. Heterogeneity cannot be ruled out, as sequencing used one tumor region only. Elevated blood T cell density was associated with longer overall survival.

Germline V gene lookup returns CDR1 SGHNT and CDR2 YYREEE (reference sequence). Between the trimmed V and J ends, which lost 0 bases and 1 base, there was a span of 9 bases. The CDR3 is 15 amino acids. The rearrangement uses TRBV5-4 and TRBJ2-3; D unclear. This sequence originates from an older female donor with stage I squamous cell lung carcinoma. This sample comprised peripheral blood, obtained before any cancer treatment. CDR3 in DNA: TGTGCCAGCAGCTTGGGTAAGGTGGGCACAGATACGCAGTATTTT. Residues: CASSLGKVGTDTQYF. The whole variable domain, remainder taken from reference TRBV5-4 and TRBJ2-3, is ETGVTQSPTHLIKTRGQQVTLRCSSQSGHNTVSWYQQALGQGPQFIFQYYREEENGRGNFPPRFSGLQFPNYSSELNVNALELDDSALYLCASSLGKVGTDTQYFGPGTRLTVL.